Shown below are 25 T cell receptor beta chains from a single sample sequenced in a study of T-cell reconstitution after alpha-beta-depleted transplantation in children. A library of TCRbeta sequences, prepared with unique molecular identifiers, was generated. TCRdb reprocessed the PCR reads via MiXCR and lists one record per CDR3 protein. The table records some 120,000 distinct CDR3 sequences, roughly 9% of them present only once. This sample comprised PBMCs, mostly from graft donor cells, obtained 180 days after TCRalphabeta/CD19-depleted stem cell transplant. These receptors came from a girl under three years old who had a stem cell transplant for combined immunodeficiency, so the T cells may come from the graft donor.

This clonotype came up many times. The V call is TRBV20-1, the J call TRBJ2-7, with 8 bases lining up with TRBD1. The V gene's germline CDR1 is DFQATT and CDR2 SNEGSKA (reference sequence). Trimming removed 0 bases from V and 2 bases from J; junction bases left unmatched: 6. This CDR3 has 15 amino acids. The CDR3 DNA sequence: TGCAGTGCTAGAGATTCAGGGGGCCTTCCCTACGAGCAGTACTTC. Its translation is CSARDSGGLPYEQYF.

The chain recombines TRBV5-5 with TRBJ2-5; D possibly corresponds to TRBD2 (6 bases). The germline gives CDR1 SGHKS, CDR2 YYEKEE (reference sequence). Trimming pared 4 bases from V and 2 bases from J, leaving 18 bases between. This CDR3 spans 16 amino acids. CDR3 loop: CASSPWGGAGQETQYF. In nucleotides, the CDR3 is TGTGCCAGCAGCCCTTGGGGCGGGGCAGGGCAAGAGACCCAGTACTTC.

The chain recombines TRBV29-1 with TRBJ2-7; TRBD1 matches 7 bases. Germline lookup yields CDR1 SQVTM and CDR2 ANQGSEA. V shed 7 bases and J 6 bases; nucleotides not matched to a gene: 15. The CDR3 consists of 14 residues. This CDR3 reads CSGGQDPTDAEQYF. As DNA, the CDR3 is TGCAGCGGTGGACAGGACCCCACCGATGCCGAGCAGTACTTC.

The V gene is TRBV29-1, the J gene TRBJ2-5; 9 nucleotides line up with TRBD1. The ends lost 6 bases at V and 1 base at J; junction bases unmatched: 9. In germline, CDR1 is SQVTM, CDR2 ANQGSEA. This CDR3 region has 15 residues. As DNA, the CDR3 is TGCAGCGTCGGGTATTCGGACAGGGGCCAAGAGACCCAGTACTTC. Its protein product is CSVGYSDRGQETQYF.

This chain joins TRBV10-3 and TRBJ2-7, with 8 bases fitting TRBD1. The CDR3 loop spans 15 amino acids. Germline trimming cut 4 bases from V and 2 bases from J; bases unmatched to any gene: 7. The germline V gene has CDR1 ENHRY and CDR2 SYGVKD. CDR3 nucleotides: TGTGCCATCAGTGTTAACAGGGGGAAGGCCTACGAGCAGTACTTC. Amino acids: CAISVNRGKAYEQYF.

There are many counts of this clonotype. This sequence joins TRBV5-1 and TRBJ2-1, with 11 bases lining up with TRBD2. Germline V CDR1 and CDR2: SGHRS, YFSETQ. The CDR3 is 15 amino acids. Unmatched junction bases numbered 2, after V lost 3 bases and J lost 3 bases. Here the CDR3 DNA reads TGCGCCAGCAGCTCAACTAGCGGGGGCTACAATGAGCAGTTCTTC. This gives the protein CASSSTSGGYNEQFF.

The V gene is TRBV9, the J gene TRBJ2-5; D is perhaps TRBD1 (6 bases). Germline V gene sequence: CDR1 SGDLS, CDR2 YYNGEE. The CDR3 is made up of 15 amino acids. Trimming pared 1 base from V and 5 bases from J, leaving 15 bases between. The DNA for the CDR3 is TGTGCCAGCAGCGTAACCCAGGGGACCTGGGAGACCCAGTACTTC. Translating it yields CASSVTQGTWETQYF.

V and J are TRBV5-1 and TRBJ2-3; 9 bases are shared with TRBD1. The V gene's germline CDR1 is SGHRS and CDR2 YFSETQ. Germline trimming cut 1 base from V and 2 bases from J; bases unmatched to any gene: 5. The CDR3 has 16 residues. CDR3 loop: CASSLRQGVSTDTQYF. The CDR3 DNA reads as TGCGCCAGCAGCTTGCGACAGGGGGTCTCCACAGATACGCAGTATTTT.

This clonotype was observed a few times. The chain is built from TRBV5-1 and TRBJ2-5; D remains ambiguous. The CDR3 is made up of 14 amino acids. Trimming shortened V by 4 bases and J by 1 base, and 11 bases separated the two germline ends. Germline-derived CDR1 and CDR2 are SGHRS and YFSETQ. CDR3 region: CASSLAYSQETQYF. In DNA form, the CDR3 reads TGCGCCAGCAGCCTTGCCTACTCCCAAGAGACCCAGTACTTC.

This clonotype occurred a few times. The J gene is TRBJ2-7, the V gene TRBV7-9, with D tentatively TRBD2 (5 bases). The CDR3 runs 12 residues. Germline V gives CDR1 SEHNR, CDR2 FQNEAQ (reference sequence). Trimming took off 1 base at V and 12 bases at J, with 13 bases between the two ends. The CDR3 sequence: CASSLEVGAGYF. CDR3 in DNA: TGTGCCAGCAGCTTAGAGGTTGGCGCGGGGTACTTC.

In its sample, this clonotype was seen many times. The J gene is TRBJ2-3, the V gene TRBV20-1; no reliable D call. The V gene lost 0 bases and the J gene lost 4 bases, with 14 bases spanning the gap. From germline, CDR1 is DFQATT and CDR2 SNEGSKA (reference sequence). The length of the CDR3 is 15 residues. CDR3 DNA: TGCAGTGCTAGAGACCAGGCTGGTCGGGCAGATACGCAGTATTTT. Translated, it gives CSARDQAGRADTQYF.

The chain employs TRBV5-1 and TRBJ2-5, with D hard to call. The CDR3 sequence is 14 residues long. Germline V gives CDR1 SGHRS, CDR2 YFSETQ. The ends were cut back, 0 bases at V and 2 bases at J, with 8 bases in the middle. CDR3 loop: CASSLDVPQETQYF. CDR3 sequence (DNA): TGCGCCAGCAGCTTGGATGTCCCGCAAGAGACCCAGTACTTC.

Note on this clonotype: Its ends do not fully match the called genes, so a read error is possible. The chain recombines TRBV29-1 with TRBJ2-1, with TRBD2 as a possible D gene (5 bases). In germline, CDR1 is SQVTM, CDR2 ANQGSEA. This CDR3 region has 13 residues. In nucleotides, the CDR3 is TGCAGCGTTGAGCGGGCTTCCTACAATGACCAGTTCTTC. Protein sequence: CSVERASYNDQFF.

V gene TRBV29-1 combines with J gene TRBJ1-1, with D uncertain. Looked up from germline, CDR1 is SQVTM and CDR2 is ANQGSEA. This CDR3 region has 10 residues. The V gene lost 6 bases and the J gene lost 3 bases, with 5 bases spanning the gap. The CDR3 DNA reads as TGCAGCGTGAGGGACACTGAAGCTTTCTTT. It codes for CSVRDTEAFF. The entire variable domain, with the rest obtained from reference TRBV29-1 and TRBJ1-1, is as follows: SAVISQKPSRDICQRGTSLTIQCQVDSQVTMMFWYRQQPGQSLTLIATANQGSEATYESGFVIDKFPISRPNLTFSTLTVSNMSPEDSSIYLCSVRDTEAFFGQGTRLTVV.

This rearrangement joins TRBV12-3 or TRBV12-4 to TRBJ2-7, with 9 bases that match TRBD1. The CDR3 consists of 14 residues. Trimming at V came to 3 bases and at J to 6 bases, leaving 6 bases not matched to a gene. Here the CDR3 DNA reads TGTGCCAGCAGTTTTGGTACAGGGGGCGGCGAGCAGTACTTC. It is translated as CASSFGTGGGEQYF.

The chain recombines TRBV5-1 with TRBJ2-2; D possibly corresponds to TRBD1 (6 bases). In germline, CDR1 is SGHRS, CDR2 YFSETQ. The CDR3 contains 16 residues. V was pared by 3 bases and J by 2 bases, with 14 bases between. The CDR3 DNA reads TGCGCCAGCAGCTCATCCGGGACATTCAACACCGGGGAGCTGTTTTTT. Its translation: CASSSSGTFNTGELFF.

Ten or more counts support this clonotype. This chain joins TRBV29-1 and TRBJ1-4; D might be TRBD1 (6 bases). The V and J ends lost 0 bases and 0 bases respectively, with 11 bases between them. The germline V gene encodes CDR1 SQVTM and CDR2 ANQGSEA. There are 16 residues in the CDR3. CDR3 sequence: CSVEDTGTPTNEKLFF. CDR3 DNA sequence: TGCAGCGTTGAAGATACAGGGACCCCAACTAATGAAAAACTGTTTTTT.

Turning to this clonotype: A read error is possible here, since a much larger clone lies one base away. V and J are TRBV12-3 or TRBV12-4 and TRBJ2-1; 9 positions agree with TRBD2. CDR3 length: 17 amino acids. Unmatched junction bases numbered 7, after V lost 4 bases and J lost 0 bases. The CDR3 here is CASSSRLAVHSYNEQFF. CDR3 bases: TGTGCCAGCAGTTCGAGACTAGCGGTCCACTCCTACAATGAGCAGTTCTTC.

The chain combines TRBV19 with TRBJ2-7; D is unresolved. This CDR3 has 13 amino acids. Germline values: CDR1 LNHDA, CDR2 SQIVND (reference sequence). Trimming took off 5 bases at V and 3 bases at J, with 11 bases between the two ends. CDR3 DNA sequence: TGTGCCAGTAGTCTCAGACTTTTCTACGAGCAGTACTTC. Amino acid sequence: CASSLRLFYEQYF.

This clonotype was seen a handful of times. The CDR3 is CSVEVDEGYTF. The CDR3 DNA reads as TGCAGCGTTGAAGTAGATGAAGGCTACACCTTC. The chain links TRBV29-1 to TRBJ1-2; D is uncertain. This CDR3 contains 11 residues. Germline assignment: CDR1 SQVTM and CDR2 ANQGSEA. V was cut by 1 base and J by 8 bases, with 8 bases left in between.

This clonotype has only a few counts. J is TRBJ2-5 and V is TRBV7-2; the match to TRBD1 covers 9 bases. Unmatched junction bases numbered 3, after V lost 5 bases and J lost 5 bases. The CDR3 covers 13 residues. The germline V gene encodes CDR1 SGHTA and CDR2 FQGNSA. The CDR3 loop reads CASSRGQGETQYF. The DNA of the CDR3 is TGTGCCAGCAGCCGGGGACAGGGCGAGACCCAGTACTTC. Drawing the rest from reference TRBV7-2 and TRBJ2-5, the complete variable domain is GAGVSQSPSNKVTEKGKDVELRCDPISGHTALYWYRQSLGQGLEFLIYFQGNSAPDKSGLPSDRFSAERTGGSVSTLTIQRTQQEDSAVYLCASSRGQGETQYFGPGTRLLVL.

This clonotype has more than one count but fewer than ten. The chain employs TRBV5-6 and TRBJ2-1; TRBD2 agrees at 8 bases. This CDR3 spans 17 amino acids. Per the germline V gene, CDR1 is SGHDT and CDR2 is YYEEEE. V trimming: 0 bases; J trimming: 2 bases; junction bases outside the gene matches: 7. CDR3 bases: TGTGCCAGCAGCTTGGACCCTGGACTAGCAGCCTACAATGAGCAGTTCTTC. This encodes CASSLDPGLAAYNEQFF.

This clonotype occurred many times. The chain employs TRBV29-1 and TRBJ2-7; 8 nucleotides agree with TRBD1. The CDR3 runs to 11 residues. Trimming took 5 bases from V and 8 from J; bases not matched to a gene: 5. CDR1 SQVTM and CDR2 ANQGSEA come from the germline V gene. The CDR3 region has the DNA TGCAGCGTTATAACAGGGGGGCAGCAGTACTTC. Encoded protein: CSVITGGQQYF.

This clonotype was detected a few times. The chain links TRBV20-1 to TRBJ2-5; a weak D match, TRBD1 (6 bases). The V gene lost 2 bases and the J gene lost 2 bases, with 12 bases spanning the gap. The CDR3 consists of 14 residues. CDR1 is DFQATT, CDR2 SNEGSKA, per germline (reference sequence). The CDR3 region has the DNA TGCAGTGCTAGAATTACAGGGCGGCAAGAGACCCAGTACTTC. It translates to CSARITGRQETQYF.

This chain's CDR3 is CASSSAGGGTEAFF. The CDR3 DNA reads as TGTGCCAGCAGCTCCGCCGGGGGGGGTACTGAAGCTTTCTTT. This chain connects TRBV7-2 to TRBJ1-1; weak D call: TRBD1 (5 bases). CDR1 is SGHTA and CDR2 is FQGNSA in the germline V gene. V lost 4 bases and J lost 5, with 14 bases in between. The CDR3 totals 14 residues.